Presented here are 21 T cell receptor beta chains from one specimen sequenced in a study of blood T cell repertoires in COVID-19. Repertoires were generated with immunoSEQ multiplex PCR, while TCRdb's copy carries only in-frame clones and drops some. The sample lists more than 400,000 clones, about 90% occurring once. Sequencing was performed on PBMCs or T cells enriched from blood (not recorded which). These receptors were collected from a woman between 18 and 29 years old who had recovered from COVID-19.

The rearrangement links TRBV28 to TRBJ1-1; no clear D gene. Trimming removed 3 bases at V and 6 bases at J, with 17 bases between. This CDR3 has 15 amino acids. Per the germline V gene, CDR1 is MDHEN and CDR2 is SYDVKM. The CDR3 sequence: CASSFPGNRPAEAFF. In nucleotides, the CDR3 is TGTGCCAGCAGTTTTCCCGGGAATCGGCCCGCTGAAGCTTTCTTT.

The CDR3: CASSAPGEETQYF. CDR3 DNA: TGTGCCAGTAGTGCGCCAGGGGAAGAGACCCAGTACTTC. This sequence joins TRBV19 and TRBJ2-5; TRBD1 is a possible D gene (6 bases). Germline CDR1 and CDR2: LNHDA and SQIVND (reference sequence). Trimming took off 5 bases at V and 3 bases at J, with 10 bases between the two ends. The CDR3 extends over 13 amino acids.

The chain has TRBV19 and TRBJ1-1; maybe TRBD1 (6 bases). CDR3 length: 12 amino acids. CDR1 is LNHDA, CDR2 SQIVND, per germline (reference sequence). Trimming took 5 bases from V and 6 from J, leaving 10 bases between them. The CDR3: CASSPGGAEAFF. CDR3 coding DNA: TGTGCCAGTAGTCCTGGGGGCGCTGAAGCTTTCTTT. Full variable domain (outside the CDR3, taken from reference TRBV19 and TRBJ1-1): DGGITQSPKYLFRKEGQNVTLSCEQNLNHDAMYWYRQDPGQGLRLIYYSQIVNDFQKGDIAEGYSVSREKKESFPLTVTSAQKNPTAFYLCASSPGGAEAFFGQGTRLTVV.

This rearrangement joins TRBV9 to TRBJ1-6, with 8 nucleotides matching TRBD1. The germline V gene encodes CDR1 SGDLS and CDR2 YYNGEE. CDR3 length: 15 residues. V was clipped by 0 bases and J by 8 bases; unmatched bases: 4. CDR3 bases: TGTGCCAGCAGCGTAGACAGGGGGTTAGATTCACCCCTCCACTTT. This sequence encodes CASSVDRGLDSPLHF.

The gene calls are TRBV3-1 (or the pseudogene TRBV3-2) and TRBJ1-1; TRBD1 is a possible D gene (5 bases). Trimming removed 4 bases at V and 6 bases at J, with 15 bases between. The CDR3 has 14 residues. Germline V gene sequence: CDR1 LGHDT, CDR2 YNNKEL (reference sequence). This CDR3 is CASSPSGRGAEAFF. CDR3 in DNA: TGTGCCAGCAGCCCCTCGGGGCGGGGAGCTGAAGCTTTCTTT.

This chain uses TRBV6-1 with TRBJ2-7; D is possibly TRBD1 (6 bases). CDR1 is MNHNS, CDR2 SASEGT, per germline. Trimming removed 6 bases from V and 7 bases from J, with 19 bases in between. The CDR3 runs to 14 residues. The CDR3 region is CASSVTGQSREQYF. DNA for the CDR3: TGTGCCAGCAGCGTTACAGGGCAGTCTCGAGAGCAGTACTTC.

The chain combines TRBV5-1 with TRBJ1-1; D call uncertain. This CDR3 comprises 13 residues. The germline gives CDR1 SGHRS, CDR2 YFSETQ. V was shortened by 6 bases and J by 0 bases, with 9 bases between the two germline ends. CDR3 amino acids: CASTLEVNTEAFF. The CDR3 DNA reads TGCGCCAGCACCCTAGAGGTGAACACTGAAGCTTTCTTT.

V and J are TRBV19 and TRBJ2-5; D unclear. Trimming removed 0 bases at V and 4 bases at J, with 3 bases between. The CDR3 is 12 amino acids. Germline V gives CDR1 LNHDA, CDR2 SQIVND (reference sequence). CDR3 sequence: CASSIDRETQYF. CDR3 nucleotide sequence: TGTGCCAGTAGTATAGATCGAGAGACCCAGTACTTC.

The chain carries TRBV2 and TRBJ1-5; 8 nucleotides match TRBD1. The trim removed 5 bases at V and 2 bases at J, leaving 8 bases unmatched. The CDR3 contains 16 residues. Germline-derived CDR1 and CDR2 are SNHLY and FYNNEI. The CDR3 loop is CASSLLDRVGNQPQHF. The CDR3, as DNA: TGTGCCAGCAGTTTGCTGGACAGGGTTGGCAATCAGCCCCAGCATTTT.

This chain joins TRBV16 and TRBJ2-5; TRBD2 might be the D (6 bases). Trimming left V 3 bases short and J 4 bases short, with 12 bases between. This CDR3 has 14 residues. Germline lookup yields CDR1 KGHSY and CDR2 FQNENV. CDR3 sequence reads: CASSQGGSLETQYF. The CDR3 region has the DNA TGTGCCAGCAGCCAGGGAGGCAGTTTAGAGACCCAGTACTTC. Combining the CDR3 with reference TRBV16 and TRBJ2-5 gives the whole variable domain GEEVAQTPKHLVRGEGQKAKLYCAPIKGHSYVFWYQQVLKNEFKFLISFQNENVFDETGMPKERFSAKCLPNSPCSLEIQATKLEDSAVYFCASSQGGSLETQYFGPGTRLLVL.

This clone showed up just a few times. The rearrangement uses TRBV10-2 and TRBJ1-5, with a possible D match to TRBD1 (5 bases). Germline V gives CDR1 WSHSY, CDR2 SAAADI. V lost 4 bases and J 3 bases, leaving 13 bases between the germline ends. The CDR3 contains 15 residues. The CDR3, as DNA: TGCGCCAGCAGTGGTCGGGGGGGATCCAATCAGCCCCAGCATTTT. Amino acids: CASSGRGGSNQPQHF.

The chain carries TRBV15 and TRBJ1-2; 9 bases map to TRBD1. The CDR3 totals 21 residues. Unmatched junction bases numbered 18, after V lost 1 base and J lost 0 bases. The germline V gene has CDR1 LNHNV and CDR2 YYDKDF (reference sequence). The chain's CDR3 is CATSRGFSIRQGGSTNYGYTF. The CDR3 nucleotides are TGTGCCACCAGCAGAGGGTTTAGTATAAGACAGGGGGGGAGTACTAACTATGGCTACACCTTC. Complete variable domain (other parts from reference TRBV15 and TRBJ1-2): DAMVIQNPRYQVTQFGKPVTLSCSQTLNHNVMYWYQQKSSQAPKLLFHYYDKDFNNEADTPDNFQSRRPNTSFCFLDIRSPGLGDTAMYLCATSRGFSIRQGGSTNYGYTFGSGTRLTVV.

The chain couples TRBV4-1 to TRBJ1-4; D call uncertain. The ends were cut back, 4 bases at V and 6 bases at J, with 6 bases in the middle. Germline-derived CDR1 and CDR2 are MGHRA and YSYEKL. CDR3 size: 12 residues. For the CDR3, the DNA is TGCGCCAGCAGCCTCCGGGATGAAAAACTGTTTTTT. Translated: CASSLRDEKLFF.

The CDR3 DNA follows: TGTGCCAGCTCACTTTCTTTCCAGGGGGCGCACACTGAAGCTTTCTTT. Translation: CASSLSFQGAHTEAFF. The rearrangement joins TRBV18 to TRBJ1-1; TRBD1 matches 8 bases. CDR1 is KGHSH and CDR2 is LQKENI in the germline V gene. This CDR3 has 16 amino acids. Unmatched junction bases numbered 10, after V lost 4 bases and J lost 3 bases. Drawing the rest from reference TRBV18 and TRBJ1-1, the complete variable domain is NAGVMQNPRHLVRRRGQEARLRCSPMKGHSHVYWYRQLPEEGLKFMVYLQKENIIDESGMPKERFSAEFPKEGPSILRIQQVVRGDSAAYFCASSLSFQGAHTEAFFGQGTRLTVV.

The chain joins TRBV6-1 to TRBJ1-5; the D is unclear. The CDR3 length is 15 residues. CDR1 MNHNS and CDR2 SASEGT come from the germline V gene. Trimming left V 0 bases short and J 4 bases short, with 10 bases between. CDR3 residues: CASSEAHSTNQPQHF. The DNA for the CDR3 is TGTGCCAGCAGTGAAGCCCACAGTACAAATCAGCCCCAGCATTTT.

J is TRBJ1-5 and V is TRBV28; a weak D match, TRBD1 (6 bases). With 3 bases removed from V and 0 bases from J, the gap between germline ends came to 15 bases. The CDR3 is made up of 17 amino acids. The germline V gene has CDR1 MDHEN and CDR2 SYDVKM. The CDR3 loop is CASSFPGGDYSNQPQHF. As DNA, the CDR3 is TGTGCCAGCAGTTTTCCGGGGGGCGATTATAGCAATCAGCCCCAGCATTTT. The full variable domain, in which reference TRBV28 and TRBJ1-5 provide the parts outside the CDR3, is DVKVTQSSRYLVKRTGEKVFLECVQDMDHENMFWYRQDPGLGLRLIYFSYDVKMKEKGDIPEGYSVSREKKERFSLILESASTNQTSMYLCASSFPGGDYSNQPQHFGDGTRLSIL.

V and J are TRBV27 and TRBJ1-2, with a tentative D call TRBD1 (5 bases). The CDR3 is 13 residues long. V was pared by 5 bases and J by 8 bases, with 15 bases between. Germline CDR1 and CDR2: MNHEY and SMNVEV (reference sequence). DNA for the CDR3: TGTGCCAGCAGTCCTCTCGGGGGATTAGGCTACACCTTC. This sequence encodes CASSPLGGLGYTF.

The chain employs TRBV6-1 and TRBJ2-5; TRBD1 matches 7 bases. In germline, CDR1 is MNHNS, CDR2 SASEGT. This CDR3 contains 17 residues. J gave up 5 bases and V 0 bases, and 12 bases lay outside the gene matches. CDR3 coding DNA: TGTGCCAGCAGTGAAGCCATAGACAGGGTTACTCGGGAGACCCAGTACTTC. Its protein is CASSEAIDRVTRETQYF.

The CDR3 coding sequence is TGTGCCAGCCGTGGGGGGTGGGATCCCGGGGAGCTGTTTTTT. Its protein is CASRGGWDPGELFF. V usage is TRBV7-2 and J usage is TRBJ2-2; tentative D call: TRBD2 (6 bases). The CDR3 is 14 amino acids. The germline V and J ends were trimmed by 8 bases and 6 bases, with 16 bases remaining between them. The V gene's germline CDR1 is SGHTA and CDR2 FQGNSA.

This chain links TRBV21-1 with TRBJ2-3; the table's D gene call, TRBD1, was not cross checked with the DNA. TRBV21-1 is flagged as a pseudogene. The CDR3 runs to 17 residues. CDR3 protein: CASRTIDGTGKLGTQYF. In DNA form, the CDR3 reads TGTGCCAGCAGGACGATAGACGGGACAGGGAAATTGGGTACGCAGTATTTT.

The chain links TRBV29-1 to TRBJ1-2; 8 bases map to TRBD1. This CDR3 region has 14 residues. V lost 5 bases to trimming and J lost 1 base; unmatched junction nucleotides: 6. Germline assignment: CDR1 SQVTM and CDR2 ANQGSEA. Here the CDR3 reads CSVLWTGLNYGYTF. CDR3 coding DNA: TGCAGCGTTCTGTGGACAGGGCTTAACTATGGCTACACCTTC.